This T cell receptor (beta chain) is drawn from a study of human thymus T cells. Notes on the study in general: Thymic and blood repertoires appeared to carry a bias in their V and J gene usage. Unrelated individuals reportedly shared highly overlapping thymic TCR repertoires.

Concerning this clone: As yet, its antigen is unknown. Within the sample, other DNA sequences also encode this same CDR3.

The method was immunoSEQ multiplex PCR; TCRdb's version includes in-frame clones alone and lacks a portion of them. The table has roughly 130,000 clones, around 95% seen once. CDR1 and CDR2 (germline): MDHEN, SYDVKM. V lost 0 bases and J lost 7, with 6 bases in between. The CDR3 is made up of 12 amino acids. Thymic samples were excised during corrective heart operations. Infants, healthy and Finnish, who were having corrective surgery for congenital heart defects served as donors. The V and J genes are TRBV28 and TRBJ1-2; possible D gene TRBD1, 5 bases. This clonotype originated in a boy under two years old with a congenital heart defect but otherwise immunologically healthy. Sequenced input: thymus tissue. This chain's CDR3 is CASSLWGGGYTF. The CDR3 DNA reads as TGTGCCAGCAGTTTATGGGGGGGTGGCTACACCTTC.